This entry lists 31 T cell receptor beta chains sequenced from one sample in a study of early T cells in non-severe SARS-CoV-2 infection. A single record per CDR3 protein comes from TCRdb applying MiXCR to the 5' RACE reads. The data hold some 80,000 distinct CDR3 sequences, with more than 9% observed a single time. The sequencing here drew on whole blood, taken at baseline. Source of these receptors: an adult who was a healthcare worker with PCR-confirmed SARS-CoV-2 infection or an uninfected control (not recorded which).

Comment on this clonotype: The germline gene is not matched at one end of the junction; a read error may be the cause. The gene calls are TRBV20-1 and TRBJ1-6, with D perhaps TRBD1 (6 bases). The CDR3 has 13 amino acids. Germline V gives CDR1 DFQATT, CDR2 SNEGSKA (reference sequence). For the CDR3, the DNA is TGCAGTGCGAGAACTCGGACAGCCTTTTCTGGGGTCTTT. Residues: CSARTRTAFSGVF.

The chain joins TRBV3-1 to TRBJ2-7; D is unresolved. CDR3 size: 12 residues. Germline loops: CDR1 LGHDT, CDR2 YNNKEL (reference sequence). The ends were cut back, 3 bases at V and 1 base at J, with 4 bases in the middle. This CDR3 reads CASSHRSYEQYF. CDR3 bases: TGTGCCAGCAGCCATAGATCCTACGAGCAGTACTTC.

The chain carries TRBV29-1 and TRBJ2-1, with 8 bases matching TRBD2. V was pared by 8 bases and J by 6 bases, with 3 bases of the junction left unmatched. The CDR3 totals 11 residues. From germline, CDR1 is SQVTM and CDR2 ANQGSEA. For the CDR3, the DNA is TGCAGCCCGGGACTAGGCAATGAGCAGTTCTTC. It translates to CSPGLGNEQFF.

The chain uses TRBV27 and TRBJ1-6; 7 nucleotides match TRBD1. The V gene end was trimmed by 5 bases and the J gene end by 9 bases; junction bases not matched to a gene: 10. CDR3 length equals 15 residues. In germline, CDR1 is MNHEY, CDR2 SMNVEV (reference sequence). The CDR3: CASSQLTGATSPLHF. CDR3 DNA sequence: TGTGCCAGCAGTCAACTAACAGGGGCAACTTCACCCCTCCACTTT.

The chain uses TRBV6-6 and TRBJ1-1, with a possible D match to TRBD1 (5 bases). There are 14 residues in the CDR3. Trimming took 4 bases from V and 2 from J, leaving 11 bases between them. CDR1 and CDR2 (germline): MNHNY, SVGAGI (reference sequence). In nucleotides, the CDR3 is TGTGCCAGCAGTTCCCGGACACCTAACACTGAAGCTTTCTTT. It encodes CASSSRTPNTEAFF.

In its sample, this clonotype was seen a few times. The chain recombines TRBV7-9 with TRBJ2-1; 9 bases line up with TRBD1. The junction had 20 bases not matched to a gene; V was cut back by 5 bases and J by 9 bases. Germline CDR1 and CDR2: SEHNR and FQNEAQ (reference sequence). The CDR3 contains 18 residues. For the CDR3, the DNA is TGTGCCAGCAGCACGGGACAGGGCTATCGGGCGGAGGACGGTGAGCAGTTCTTC. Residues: CASSTGQGYRAEDGEQFF.

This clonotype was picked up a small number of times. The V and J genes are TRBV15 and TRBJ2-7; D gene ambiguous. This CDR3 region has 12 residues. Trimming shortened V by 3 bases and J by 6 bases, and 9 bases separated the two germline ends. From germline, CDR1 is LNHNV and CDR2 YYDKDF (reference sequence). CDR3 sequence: CATSSLKGEQYF. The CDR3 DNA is TGTGCCACCAGCAGCCTCAAGGGCGAGCAGTACTTC.

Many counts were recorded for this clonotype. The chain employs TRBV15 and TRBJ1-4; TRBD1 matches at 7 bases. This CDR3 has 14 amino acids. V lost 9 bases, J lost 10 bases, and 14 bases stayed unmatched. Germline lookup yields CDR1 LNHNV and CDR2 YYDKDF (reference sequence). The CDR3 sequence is CATDRGLSQGKLFF. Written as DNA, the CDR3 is TGTGCCACAGATAGGGGGCTGAGTCAAGGAAAACTGTTTTTT.

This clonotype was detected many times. This chain's CDR3 is CAISESGGGNTEAFF. The DNA of the CDR3 is TGTGCCATCAGTGAGTCGGGGGGAGGGAACACTGAAGCTTTCTTT. The rearrangement links TRBV10-3 to TRBJ1-1; D perhaps matches TRBD1 (5 bases). Looked up from germline, CDR1 is ENHRY and CDR2 is SYGVKD. V was shortened by 0 bases and J by 1 base, with 9 bases between the two germline ends. The CDR3 totals 15 residues.

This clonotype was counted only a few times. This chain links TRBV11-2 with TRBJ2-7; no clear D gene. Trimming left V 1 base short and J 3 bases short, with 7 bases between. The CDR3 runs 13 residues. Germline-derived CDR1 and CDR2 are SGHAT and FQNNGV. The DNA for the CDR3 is TGTGCCAGCAGCTTAGTTGGAAGCTACGAGCAGTACTTC. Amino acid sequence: CASSLVGSYEQYF.

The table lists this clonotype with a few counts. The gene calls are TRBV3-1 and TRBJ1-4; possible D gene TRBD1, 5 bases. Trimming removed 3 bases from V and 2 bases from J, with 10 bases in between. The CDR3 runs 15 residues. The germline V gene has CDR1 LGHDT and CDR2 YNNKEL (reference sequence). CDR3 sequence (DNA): TGTGCCAGCAGCCACCCAGGGTGGACTAATGAAAAACTGTTTTTT. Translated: CASSHPGWTNEKLFF.

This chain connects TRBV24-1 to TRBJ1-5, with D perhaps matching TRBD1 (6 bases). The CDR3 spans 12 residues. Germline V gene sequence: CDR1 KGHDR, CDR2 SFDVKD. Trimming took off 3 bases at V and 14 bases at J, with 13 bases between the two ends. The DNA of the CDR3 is TGTGCCACCAGTGATCACACAGGGTCGGAGCATTTT. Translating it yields CATSDHTGSEHF.

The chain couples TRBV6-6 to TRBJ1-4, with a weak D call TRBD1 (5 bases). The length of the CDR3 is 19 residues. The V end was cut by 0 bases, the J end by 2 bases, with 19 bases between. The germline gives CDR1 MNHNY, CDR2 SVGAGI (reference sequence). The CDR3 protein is CASSYSFGHRSGTNEKLFF. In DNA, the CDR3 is TGTGCCAGCAGTTACTCGTTCGGACACCGGTCGGGGACTAATGAAAAACTGTTTTTT.

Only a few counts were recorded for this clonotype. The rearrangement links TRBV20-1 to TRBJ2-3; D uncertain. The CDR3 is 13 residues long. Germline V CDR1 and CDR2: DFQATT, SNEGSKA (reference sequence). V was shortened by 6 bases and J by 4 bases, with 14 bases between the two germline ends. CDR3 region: CSAGPLAADTQYF. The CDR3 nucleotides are TGCAGTGCAGGGCCCCTCGCGGCAGATACGCAGTATTTT.

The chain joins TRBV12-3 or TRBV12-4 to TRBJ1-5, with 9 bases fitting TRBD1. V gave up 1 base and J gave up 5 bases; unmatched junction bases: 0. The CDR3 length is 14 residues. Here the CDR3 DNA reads TGTGCCAGCAGTTTAGGGGACAGGGATCAGCCCCAGCATTTT. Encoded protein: CASSLGDRDQPQHF.

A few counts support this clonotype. CDR3 amino acids: CAARRDEGTGELFF. The CDR3 DNA reads TGTGCCGCAAGACGGGACGAAGGCACCGGGGAGCTGTTTTTT. This chain links TRBV19 with TRBJ2-2; D assignment may be TRBD1 or TRBD2 (5 bases each). Germline CDR1 reads LNHDA; CDR2 reads SQIVND (reference sequence). V dropped 11 bases and J dropped 4 bases, with 17 bases sitting between them. The CDR3 extends over 14 amino acids. Using reference TRBV19 and TRBJ2-2 for the parts outside the CDR3, the full variable domain is DGGITQSPKYLFRKEGQNVTLSCEQNLNHDAMYWYRQDPGQGLRLIYYSQIVNDFQKGDIAEGYSVSREKKESFPLTVTSAQKNPTAFYLCAARRDEGTGELFFGEGSRLTVL.

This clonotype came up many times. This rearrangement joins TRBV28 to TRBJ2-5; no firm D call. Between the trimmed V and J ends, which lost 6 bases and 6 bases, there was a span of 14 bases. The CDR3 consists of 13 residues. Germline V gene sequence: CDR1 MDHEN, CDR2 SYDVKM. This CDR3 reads CASSPDLSKTQYF. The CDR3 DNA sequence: TGTGCCAGCAGCCCTGACTTGAGTAAGACCCAGTACTTC.

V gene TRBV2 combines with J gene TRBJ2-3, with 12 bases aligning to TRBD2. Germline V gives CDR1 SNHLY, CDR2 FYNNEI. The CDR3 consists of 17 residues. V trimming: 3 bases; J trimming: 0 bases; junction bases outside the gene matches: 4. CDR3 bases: TGTGCCAGCAGTGAGGCCGGGACTAGCGGGAGCACAGATACGCAGTATTTT. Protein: CASSEAGTSGSTDTQYF.

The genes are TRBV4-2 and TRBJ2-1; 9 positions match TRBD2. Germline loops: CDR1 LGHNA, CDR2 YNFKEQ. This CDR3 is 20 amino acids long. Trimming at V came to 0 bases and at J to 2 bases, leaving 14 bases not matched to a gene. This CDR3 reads CASSQDGIAGDRGTYNEQFF. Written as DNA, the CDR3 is TGTGCCAGCAGCCAAGATGGGATAGCGGGAGATCGTGGCACCTACAATGAGCAGTTCTTC.

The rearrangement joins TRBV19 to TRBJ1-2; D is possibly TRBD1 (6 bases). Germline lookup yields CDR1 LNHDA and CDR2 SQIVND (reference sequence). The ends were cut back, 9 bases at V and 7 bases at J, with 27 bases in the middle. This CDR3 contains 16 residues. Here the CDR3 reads CASSQGWPGETFGYTF. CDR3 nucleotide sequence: TGTGCCAGCAGCCAAGGGTGGCCAGGGGAAACTTTTGGCTACACCTTC.

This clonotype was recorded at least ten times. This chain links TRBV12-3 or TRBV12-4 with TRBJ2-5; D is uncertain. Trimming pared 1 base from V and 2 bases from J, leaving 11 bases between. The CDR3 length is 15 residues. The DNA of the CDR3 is TGTGCCAGCAGTTTAGACTTCACGAGTCAAGAGACCCAGTACTTC. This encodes CASSLDFTSQETQYF.

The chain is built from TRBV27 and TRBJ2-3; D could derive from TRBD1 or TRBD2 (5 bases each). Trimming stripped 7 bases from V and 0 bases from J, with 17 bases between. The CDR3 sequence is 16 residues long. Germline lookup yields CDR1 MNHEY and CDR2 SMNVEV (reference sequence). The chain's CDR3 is CASKRIRGPSTDTQYF. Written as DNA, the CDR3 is TGTGCCAGCAAGAGAATCCGGGGCCCTAGCACAGATACGCAGTATTTT.

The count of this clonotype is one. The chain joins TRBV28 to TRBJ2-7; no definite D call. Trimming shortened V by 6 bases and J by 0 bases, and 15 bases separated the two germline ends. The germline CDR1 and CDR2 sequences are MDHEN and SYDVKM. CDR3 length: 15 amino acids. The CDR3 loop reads CASSISRPHSYEQYF. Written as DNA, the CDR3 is TGTGCCAGCAGCATTTCCCGACCCCACTCCTACGAGCAGTACTTC.

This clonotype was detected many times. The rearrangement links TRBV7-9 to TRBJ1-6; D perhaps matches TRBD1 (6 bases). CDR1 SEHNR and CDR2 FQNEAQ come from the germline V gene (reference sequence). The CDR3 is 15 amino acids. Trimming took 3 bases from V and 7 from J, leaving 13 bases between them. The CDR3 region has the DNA TGTGCCAGCAGCTTGATAATGGGGGCCAATTCACCCCTCCACTTT. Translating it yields CASSLIMGANSPLHF.

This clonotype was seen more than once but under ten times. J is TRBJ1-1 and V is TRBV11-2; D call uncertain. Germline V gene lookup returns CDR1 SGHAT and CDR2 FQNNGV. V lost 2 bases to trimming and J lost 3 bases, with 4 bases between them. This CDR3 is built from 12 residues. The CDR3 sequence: CASSLPYTEAFF. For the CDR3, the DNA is TGTGCCAGCAGCTTACCGTACACTGAAGCTTTCTTT.

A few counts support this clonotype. The CDR3 sequence is CASSRQSGTDTQYF. The CDR3 DNA is TGTGCCAGCAGTCGACAGTCCGGCACAGATACGCAGTATTTT. The rearrangement joins TRBV6-5 to TRBJ2-3; weak D call: TRBD1 (5 bases). Trimming stripped 5 bases from V and 1 base from J, with 10 bases between. CDR1 and CDR2 from the germline V gene are MNHEY and SVGAGI. CDR3 length: 14 amino acids.

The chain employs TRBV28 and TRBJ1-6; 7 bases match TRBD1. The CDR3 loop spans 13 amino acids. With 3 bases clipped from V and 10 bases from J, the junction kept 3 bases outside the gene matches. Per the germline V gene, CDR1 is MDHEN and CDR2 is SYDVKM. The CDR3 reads CASSFRGASPLHF. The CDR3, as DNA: TGTGCCAGCAGTTTCAGGGGGGCATCACCCCTCCACTTT. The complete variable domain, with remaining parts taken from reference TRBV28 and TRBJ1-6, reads DVKVTQSSRYLVKRTGEKVFLECVQDMDHENMFWYRQDPGLGLRLIYFSYDVKMKEKGDIPEGYSVSREKKERFSLILESASTNQTSMYLCASSFRGASPLHFGNGTRLTVT.

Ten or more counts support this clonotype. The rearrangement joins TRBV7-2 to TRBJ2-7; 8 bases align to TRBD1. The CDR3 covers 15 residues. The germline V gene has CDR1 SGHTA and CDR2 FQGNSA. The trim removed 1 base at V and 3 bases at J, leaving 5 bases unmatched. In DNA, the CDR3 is TGTGCCAGCAGCTTAGACCCCAGGGGGCGCTACGAGCAGTACTTC. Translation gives CASSLDPRGRYEQYF.

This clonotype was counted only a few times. In nucleotides, the CDR3 is TGCAGTGCTAGTCTCCACAGGCGGAGCTCCTATAATTCACCCCTCCACTTT. This encodes CSASLHRRSSYNSPLHF. The chain is built from TRBV20-1 and TRBJ1-6; the D gene is possibly TRBD1 (5 bases). Looked up from germline, CDR1 is DFQATT and CDR2 is SNEGSKA (reference sequence). V gave up 3 bases and J gave up 0 bases, with 15 bases separating them. CDR3 length: 17 residues.

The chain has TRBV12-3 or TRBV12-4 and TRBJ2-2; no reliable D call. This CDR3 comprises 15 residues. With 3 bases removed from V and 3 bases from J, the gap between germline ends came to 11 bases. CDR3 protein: CASSFGRLHTGELFF. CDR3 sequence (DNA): TGTGCCAGCAGTTTCGGGCGGTTACACACCGGGGAGCTGTTTTTT.

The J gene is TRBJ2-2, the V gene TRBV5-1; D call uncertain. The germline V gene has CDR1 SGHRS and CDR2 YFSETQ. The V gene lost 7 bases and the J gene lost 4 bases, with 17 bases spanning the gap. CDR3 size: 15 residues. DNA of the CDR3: TGCGCCAGCCGACCGGGCCCAACGGGCACCGGGGAGCTGTTTTTT. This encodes CASRPGPTGTGELFF.